Below are 17 T cell receptor beta chains sequenced from a single sample in a study of blood T cells in healthy people across ages. With a J-beta primer mix and a sample-barcoded 5' primer, a second PCR ran about 7 to 12 cycles. TCRdb recomputed calls from the 5' RACE reads with MiXCR, one row per CDR3 protein. The table has around 690,000 distinct CDR3 sequences, 58% seen once. Material: blood. The receptors derive from a man between 60 and 70 years old in good health.

The rearrangement joins TRBV20-1 to TRBJ1-1; maybe TRBD1 (5 bases). Germline V gene lookup returns CDR1 DFQATT and CDR2 SNEGSKA (reference sequence). The length of the CDR3 is 16 residues. With 1 base removed from V and 1 base from J, the gap between germline ends came to 16 bases. The CDR3 region has the DNA TGCAGTGCTAGAGGTCCCAAAGGGACGGCGAACACTGAAGCTTTCTTT. Translation gives CSARGPKGTANTEAFF.

This chain connects TRBV20-1 to TRBJ2-3; tentatively, D is TRBD1 (6 bases). Trimming took 3 bases from V and 4 from J, leaving 11 bases between them. Germline assignment: CDR1 DFQATT and CDR2 SNEGSKA (reference sequence). There are 13 residues in the CDR3. CDR3: CSASSGAADTQYF. CDR3 bases: TGCAGTGCTAGCTCAGGGGCGGCAGATACGCAGTATTTT.

The chain couples TRBV5-8 to TRBJ2-5, with TRBD1 matching over 7 bases. Per germline, CDR1 SGHTS and CDR2 YDEGEE. The CDR3 covers 15 residues. V was pared by 0 bases and J by 4 bases, with 6 bases of the junction left unmatched. The CDR3 region is CASSLGDSQRETQYF. The CDR3 nucleotides are TGTGCCAGCAGCTTGGGGGACAGTCAGAGAGAGACCCAGTACTTC.

This chain uses TRBV11-2 with TRBJ2-7; the D is unclear. Trimming removed 3 bases at V and 5 bases at J, with 5 bases between. Germline CDR1 SGHAT, CDR2 FQNNGV. The CDR3 consists of 11 residues. The CDR3 here is CASSFVHEQYF. CDR3 coding DNA: TGTGCCAGCAGCTTTGTGCACGAGCAGTACTTC.

The rearrangement uses TRBV7-9 and TRBJ2-2, with D uncertain. V lost 5 bases and J lost 0, with 13 bases in between. This CDR3 region has 16 residues. Germline assignment: CDR1 SEHNR and CDR2 FQNEAQ (reference sequence). The CDR3 DNA is TGTGCCAGCAGCCTTACTTCGGGCCCGAACACCGGGGAGCTGTTTTTT. Residues: CASSLTSGPNTGELFF.

This clonotype was seen ten or more times. The V call is TRBV7-9, the J call TRBJ2-5; 10 bases align to TRBD1. The V gene's germline CDR1 is SEHNR and CDR2 FQNEAQ (reference sequence). This CDR3 spans 14 amino acids. Trimming cost V 7 bases and J 4 bases; bases outside gene matches: 6. The CDR3 DNA follows: TGTGCCAGCACCGGGGGACAGGGGAGAGAGACCCAGTACTTC. Translated, it gives CASTGGQGRETQYF. The variable domain in full, with the rest retrieved from reference TRBV7-9 and TRBJ2-5, is DTGVSQNPRHKITKRGQNVTFRCDPISEHNRLYWYRQTLGQGPEFLTYFQNEAQLEKSRLLSDRFSAERPKGSFSTLEIQRTEQGDSAMYLCASTGGQGRETQYFGPGTRLLVL.

The chain has TRBV20-1 and TRBJ2-7; a possible D gene is TRBD2 (5 bases). Between the trimmed V and J ends, which lost 3 bases and 7 bases, there was a span of 13 bases. Germline lookup yields CDR1 DFQATT and CDR2 SNEGSKA (reference sequence). This CDR3 spans 12 amino acids. CDR3 bases: TGCAGTGCTAGTTATCAGCCGGGGGAGCAGTACTTC. Protein: CSASYQPGEQYF.

This chain joins TRBV5-1 and TRBJ1-6; D not resolved. The CDR3 is 14 amino acids. V lost 4 bases, J lost 11 bases, and 16 bases lay in between. Germline V gives CDR1 SGHRS, CDR2 YFSETQ. The CDR3 protein is CASSPLQSTTPLHF. CDR3 sequence (DNA): TGCGCCAGCAGCCCTCTCCAGTCGACAACACCCCTCCACTTT.

V is TRBV7-2 and J is TRBJ2-3; TRBD2 might be the D (5 bases). The CDR3 covers 15 residues. Trimming pared 1 base from V and 0 bases from J, leaving 8 bases between. From germline, CDR1 is SGHTA and CDR2 FQGNSA. CDR3 DNA sequence: TGTGCCAGCAGCTTAGTTCCGGGGAGCACAGATACGCAGTATTTT. This translates into CASSLVPGSTDTQYF.

This clonotype was recorded a few times. V usage is TRBV25-1 and J usage is TRBJ2-5, with 8 nucleotides matching TRBD1. V was clipped by 2 bases and J by 13 bases; unmatched bases: 6. Germline CDR1 reads MGHDK; CDR2 reads SYGVNS. The length of the CDR3 is 12 residues. This CDR3 is CASSERQGKLYF. The CDR3 DNA is TGTGCCAGCAGTGAACGACAGGGGAAGCTGTACTTC.

As regards this clonotype: An end of the junction differs from the germline gene, which may be a read error. The CDR3 loop reads CSARGPGHNEQFF. For the CDR3, the DNA is TGCAGTGCGAGAGGGCCCGGCCACAATGAGCAGTTCTTC. This rearrangement joins TRBV20-1 to TRBJ2-1, with D maybe TRBD2 (5 bases). Germline V gene data show CDR1 as DFQATT and CDR2 as SNEGSKA (reference sequence). This CDR3 is 13 amino acids long.

This clonotype was seen more than once but under ten times. The rearrangement links TRBV7-8 to TRBJ2-1; 9 bases agree with TRBD1. The germline CDR1 and CDR2 sequences are SGHVS and FQNEAQ. J lost 9 bases, V lost 5 bases, and 5 bases had no gene match. This CDR3 has 13 amino acids. CDR3 DNA: TGTGCCAGCAGCATCGACAGGGGGGGTGAGCAGTTCTTC. Its translation: CASSIDRGGEQFF.

The V and J genes are TRBV10-3 and TRBJ2-6; weak D call: TRBD1 (5 bases). CDR1 and CDR2 from the germline V gene are ENHRY and SYGVKD. The CDR3 is made up of 16 amino acids. The V and J ends lost 5 bases and 4 bases respectively, with 15 bases between them. The chain's CDR3 is CAISTSSGSGANVLTF. The CDR3 nucleotides read TGTGCCATCAGTACTTCTTCAGGGTCCGGGGCCAACGTCCTGACTTTC.

The chain has TRBV10-3 and TRBJ2-1; D possibly uses TRBD1 or TRBD2 (5 bases each). CDR3 size: 15 residues. From germline, CDR1 is ENHRY and CDR2 SYGVKD. Trimming removed 6 bases at V and 0 bases at J, with 12 bases between. CDR3 DNA sequence: TGTGCCATCAGCGGGACCGCAAGCTCCTACAATGAGCAGTTCTTC. Translation: CAISGTASSYNEQFF.

This clonotype is medium-sized within its sample. The chain has TRBV20-1 and TRBJ2-1; 11 bases fit TRBD1. Germline V gene sequence: CDR1 DFQATT, CDR2 SNEGSKA (reference sequence). The junction had 11 bases not matched to a gene; V was cut back by 4 bases and J by 9 bases. This CDR3 is 15 amino acids long. The CDR3 DNA sequence: TGCAGTGCTAAGGGACCGGGACAGGGGGGAGGTGAGCAGTTCTTC. Translation: CSAKGPGQGGGEQFF.

The V and J genes are TRBV20-1 and TRBJ2-1; 8 nucleotides match TRBD1. The junction had 7 bases not matched to a gene; V was cut back by 5 bases and J by 4 bases. The CDR3 consists of 14 residues. The germline CDR1 and CDR2 sequences are DFQATT and SNEGSKA (reference sequence). This CDR3 is CSAVRGQPYNEQFF. The CDR3, as DNA: TGCAGTGCTGTCAGGGGGCAGCCTTACAATGAGCAGTTCTTC.

The chain combines TRBV2 with TRBJ2-5; D might be TRBD2 (5 bases). V lost 8 bases, J lost 2 bases, and 12 bases lay in between. The germline V gene encodes CDR1 SNHLY and CDR2 FYNNEI. The CDR3 is 13 amino acids. The CDR3 here is CASGIRLQETQYF. The CDR3 DNA sequence: TGTGCCAGCGGTATTAGACTACAAGAGACCCAGTACTTC.